The source of this TCR beta chain is a study of identical twins. Findings of the study overall: There were fewer insertions in abundant cord blood beta clonotypes, but memory repertoires showed no such pattern.

A template switching step contributed a universal primer site, while unique molecular identifiers were present in the cDNA. TCRdb redid the calling of the 5' RACE reads with MiXCR, one entry per CDR3 protein. Of around 1.7 million distinct CDR3 sequences listed, 32% are singletons. About this clonotype itself: Its matching antigen is unknown.

Per the germline V gene, CDR1 is SEHNR and CDR2 is FQNEAQ (reference sequence). The CDR3 contains 14 residues. V lost 10 bases to trimming and J lost 1 base, with 14 bases between them. The chain employs TRBV7-9 and TRBJ2-1, with D unclear. The source of this sequence is a newborn girl in good health. Sequencing was done on a sample of cord blood. The CDR3 nucleotides are TGTGCCATCTTTTCGCAGAGGTCCTACAATGAGCAGTTCTTC. Amino acids: CAIFSQRSYNEQFF.